This T cell receptor (beta chain) was recorded in a study of shared clonotypes between healthy human individuals. This CDR3 comprises 14 residues. V lost 5 bases and J lost 6, with 14 bases in between. Germline V lookup: CDR1 LNHDA, CDR2 SQIVND (reference sequence). Clones were read by immunoSEQ multiplex PCR, and TCRdb kept only the in-frame ones, dropping some. The sample gives 1,500,000 or so clones, around 98.5% of which show up once; about 0.4% is in the top ten. Note on this clone: Its specificity is not known.

Study results and limitations: Only blood samples were collected, and tissue repertoires likely differ. Larger estimated richness was generally recorded for naive subsets relative to memory subsets.

The rearrangement links TRBV19 to TRBJ2-1, with TRBD2 as a possible D gene (6 bases). The clonotype was recovered from a man in his thirties or forties in good health. Sequencing input: naive CD4+ T cells sorted from blood. The subset was: CD45RA+ positively selected. This chain's CDR3 is CASSPPRDSNEQFF. As DNA, the CDR3 is TGTGCCAGTAGTCCACCAAGGGACTCCAATGAGCAGTTCTTC. Variable domain in full (rest from reference TRBV19 and TRBJ2-1): DGGITQSPKYLFRKEGQNVTLSCEQNLNHDAMYWYRQDPGQGLRLIYYSQIVNDFQKGDIAEGYSVSREKKESFPLTVTSAQKNPTAFYLCASSPPRDSNEQFFGPGTRLTVL.